These 14 T cell receptor beta chains came from one sample sequenced in a study of shared clonotypes between healthy human individuals. Clones were sequenced by immunoSEQ multiplex PCR, and TCRdb holds only the in-frame ones, with some missing. Among under 1,100,000 clones listed, approximately 72% were seen once. Sequenced input: memory CD4+ T cells sorted from blood. Subset noted: CD45RA-negative fraction. Receptors originate from a man aged 18-30 years in good health.

This clone was detected many times. Written as DNA, the CDR3 is TGTGCCTGGAGTGGAGTAGCGACCACCGGGGAGCTGTTTTTT. It specifies CAWSGVATTGELFF. The rearrangement links TRBV30 to TRBJ2-2, with a tentative D call TRBD2 (5 bases). Germline CDR1 GTSNPN, CDR2 SVGIG (reference sequence). The CDR3 runs 14 residues. With 1 base removed from V and 4 bases from J, the gap between germline ends came to 10 bases.

This chain connects TRBV18 to TRBJ1-4; 8 bases align to TRBD1. CDR1 is KGHSH and CDR2 is LQKENI in the germline V gene. The junction had 9 bases not matched to a gene; V was cut back by 4 bases and J by 2 bases. The CDR3 extends over 17 amino acids. The CDR3 DNA is TGTGCCAGCTCACGGATCGACAGGGGCAGGACTAATGAAAAACTGTTTTTT. Translating gives CASSRIDRGRTNEKLFF.

The gene calls are TRBV2 and TRBJ1-1; 9 bases fit TRBD1. The junction had 8 bases not matched to a gene; V was cut back by 6 bases and J by 6 bases. The V gene's germline CDR1 is SNHLY and CDR2 FYNNEI. This CDR3 is 14 amino acids long. The CDR3 protein is CASRGTGRVAEAFF. CDR3 in DNA: TGTGCCAGCAGGGGGACAGGGCGGGTCGCTGAAGCTTTCTTT.

The V and J genes are TRBV30 and TRBJ2-5, with unresolved D. The CDR3 totals 11 residues. Germline CDR1 GTSNPN, CDR2 SVGIG (reference sequence). Trimming shortened V by 0 bases and J by 7 bases, and 6 bases separated the two germline ends. The CDR3 protein is CAWSVTGTQYF. The CDR3 coding sequence is TGTGCCTGGAGTGTAACCGGGACCCAGTACTTC.

This clone has a single count. The V and J genes are TRBV5-1 and TRBJ2-7; D is undetermined. Deletions cut 5 bases from V and 3 bases from J, with 6 bases between. Germline V CDR1 and CDR2: SGHRS, YFSETQ. This CDR3 is built from 11 residues. The CDR3 protein is CASSSGYEQYF. In nucleotides, the CDR3 is TGCGCCAGCAGTTCAGGCTACGAGCAGTACTTC.

This clone was picked up a small number of times. The CDR3: CASSGSQGGNEQYF. CDR3 DNA: TGCGCCAGCAGTGGATCCCAGGGTGGCAACGAGCAGTACTTC. This chain joins TRBV10-2 and TRBJ2-7, with D tentatively TRBD1 (5 bases). Trimming removed 4 bases at V and 5 bases at J, with 15 bases between. The germline CDR1 and CDR2 sequences are WSHSY and SAAADI. The CDR3 consists of 14 residues.

This sequence joins TRBV11-2 and TRBJ1-3, with 10 bases that match TRBD1. Germline-derived CDR1 and CDR2 are SGHAT and FQNNGV. V was pared by 1 base and J by 5 bases, with 2 bases of the junction left unmatched. The CDR3 spans 15 residues. The CDR3 DNA sequence: TGTGCCAGCAGCTTAGTGACAGGGGGCCGAAACACCATATATTTT. Protein sequence: CASSLVTGGRNTIYF.

The chain links TRBV5-1 to TRBJ2-4; D gene uncertain. Trimming pared 2 bases from V and 5 bases from J, leaving 14 bases between. This CDR3 contains 15 residues. Germline lookup yields CDR1 SGHRS and CDR2 YFSETQ. CDR3 amino acids: CASSFSGSQENIQYF. DNA for the CDR3: TGCGCCAGCAGCTTCTCGGGTAGCCAGGAAAACATTCAGTACTTC. Full variable domain (rest looked up from reference TRBV5-1 and TRBJ2-4): KAGVTQTPRYLIKTRGQQVTLSCSPISGHRSVSWYQQTPGQGLQFLFEYFSETQRNKGNFPGRFSGRQFSNSRSEMNVSTLELGDSALYLCASSFSGSQENIQYFGAGTRLSVL.

The CDR3 nucleotides are TGCGCCAGCAGCTTAGGTGGAATGCCTAACGAGCAGTACTTC. Encoded protein: CASSLGGMPNEQYF. The chain carries TRBV5-1 and TRBJ2-7; D unresolved. The V gene's germline CDR1 is SGHRS and CDR2 YFSETQ. Trimming left V 2 bases short and J 5 bases short, with 14 bases between. This CDR3 spans 14 amino acids.

The chain couples TRBV7-2 to TRBJ2-2, with 9 bases that match TRBD2. The V segment lost 6 bases and the J segment 7 bases; nucleotides outside the gene matches: 6. This CDR3 is built from 14 residues. Germline loops: CDR1 SGHTA, CDR2 FQGNSA. This chain's CDR3 is CASRASGDHGELFF. The CDR3 nucleotides read TGTGCCAGCAGGGCTAGCGGGGACCACGGGGAGCTGTTTTTT.

The genes are TRBV28 and TRBJ1-2, with D possibly being TRBD1 (5 bases). This CDR3 has 14 amino acids. CDR1 and CDR2 from the germline V gene are MDHEN and SYDVKM. The ends were cut back, 3 bases at V and 3 bases at J, with 11 bases in the middle. CDR3 bases: TGTGCCAGCAGTTTTGGCAGGGCCGACTATGGCTACACCTTC. This gives the protein CASSFGRADYGYTF.

This clone was seen a handful of times. The chain is built from TRBV6-1 and TRBJ2-5; TRBD1 matches 8 bases. The CDR3 covers 15 residues. CDR1 and CDR2 from the germline V gene are MNHNS and SASEGT. V gave up 4 bases and J gave up 2 bases; unmatched junction bases: 6. This CDR3 reads CASSVQTGGQETQYF. The CDR3, as DNA: TGTGCCAGCAGTGTCCAAACAGGGGGACAAGAGACCCAGTACTTC.

This clone was seen only a few times. The rearrangement uses TRBV19 and TRBJ2-5; no reliable D call. Per the germline V gene, CDR1 is LNHDA and CDR2 is SQIVND (reference sequence). Trimming shortened V by 6 bases and J by 5 bases, and 16 bases separated the two germline ends. The CDR3 has 14 amino acids. CDR3 in amino acids: CASRGRGVWETQYF. The DNA of the CDR3 is TGTGCCAGTAGAGGCCGTGGGGTCTGGGAGACCCAGTACTTC.

This clone is a singleton in its sample. V is TRBV4-1 and J is TRBJ1-4; 7 bases fit TRBD1. The germline V gene encodes CDR1 MGHRA and CDR2 YSYEKL. This CDR3 is 14 amino acids long. V lost 7 bases to trimming and J lost 5 bases; unmatched junction nucleotides: 7. Written as DNA, the CDR3 is TGCGCCAGCACCCCGACAGGGAAAAATGAAAAACTGTTTTTT. Its protein product is CASTPTGKNEKLFF.